Below, 22 T cell receptor beta chains from the same sample are listed, as sequenced in a study of STAT5B mutations in CD4+ large granular lymphocyte leukemia. Only in-frame clones appear in the TCRdb table, and some are missing; sequencing was by immunoSEQ multiplex PCR. The sample lists roughly 40,000 clones; 70% to 85% were seen once. The sample was CD4+ T cells from blood buffy coats. These TCRs come from a human donor in good health.

This chain connects TRBV9 to TRBJ2-3, with D unresolved. CDR1 SGDLS and CDR2 YYNGEE come from the germline V gene. The CDR3 sequence is 15 residues long. V was clipped by 4 bases and J by 4 bases, with 16 bases between them. The CDR3 sequence: CASSLTYSVPDTQYF. CDR3 bases: TGTGCCAGCAGCCTAACATACTCGGTTCCAGATACGCAGTATTTT.

The chain recombines TRBV6-5 with TRBJ2-7, with D perhaps given as TRBD1 or TRBD2 (6 bases each). The V and J ends lost 6 bases and 3 bases respectively, with 18 bases between them. Per germline, CDR1 MNHEY and CDR2 SVGAGI. The CDR3 spans 15 residues. The DNA for the CDR3 is TGTGCCAGCAGGGCGGAGGGGGGATTCTTCTACGAGCAGTACTTC. Protein: CASRAEGGFFYEQYF.

J is TRBJ1-1 and V is TRBV4-1, with D perhaps TRBD1 (5 bases). Germline assignment: CDR1 MGHRA and CDR2 YSYEKL. This CDR3 has 15 amino acids. Trimming took off 8 bases at V and 5 bases at J, with 21 bases between the two ends. In nucleotides, the CDR3 is TGCGCCAGCGGGGTTGTCGGGGGAAGAAGTACTGAAGCTTTCTTT. Residues: CASGVVGGRSTEAFF.

For the CDR3, the DNA is TGTGCCAGCAGTGACGCAGGGGCCATGAACACTGAAGCTTTCTTT. As protein: CASSDAGAMNTEAFF. The chain has TRBV6-1 and TRBJ1-1; TRBD1 is a possible D gene (6 bases). Germline assignment: CDR1 MNHNS and CDR2 SASEGT. This CDR3 is built from 15 residues. Trimming removed 3 bases from V and 0 bases from J, with 11 bases in between.

The chain uses TRBV4-1 and TRBJ2-5; TRBD1 matches at 11 bases. The DNA end is more similar to TRBJ2-7, so the J call may be wrong. The V gene's germline CDR1 is MGHRA and CDR2 YSYEKL. The length of the CDR3 is 17 residues. CDR3 sequence (DNA): TGCGCCAGCAGCCAAGATCGAGTGGGACAGGGGGTCTACGAGCAGTACTTC. It specifies CASSQDRVGQGVYEQYF.

As to this clone: Other DNA sequences within the sample encode an identical CDR3. The J gene is TRBJ2-1, the V gene TRBV9, with 10 nucleotides matching TRBD2. V lost 1 base to trimming and J lost 4 bases; unmatched junction nucleotides: 2. This CDR3 comprises 15 residues. Germline assignment: CDR1 SGDLS and CDR2 YYNGEE. CDR3 nucleotides: TGTGCCAGCAGCGTATCTAGCGGGAGTTACAATGAGCAGTTCTTC. Amino acid sequence: CASSVSSGSYNEQFF.

The chain is built from TRBV5-1 and TRBJ1-1; 8 bases match TRBD1. Germline CDR1 SGHRS, CDR2 YFSETQ. V trimming: 5 bases; J trimming: 2 bases; junction bases outside the gene matches: 5. The CDR3 runs to 14 residues. The CDR3 bases are TGCGCCAGCAGAATCCAGGGGGCAAACACTGAAGCTTTCTTT. It encodes CASRIQGANTEAFF.

This sequence joins TRBV20-1 and TRBJ1-2; D is uncertain. This CDR3 comprises 11 residues. Between the trimmed V and J ends, which lost 3 bases and 3 bases, there was a span of 5 bases. Germline V gene sequence: CDR1 DFQATT, CDR2 SNEGSKA (reference sequence). The CDR3 protein is CSARADYGYTF. The DNA for the CDR3 is TGCAGTGCTAGGGCGGACTATGGCTACACCTTC.

V and J are TRBV19 and TRBJ1-1; 10 nucleotides agree with TRBD1. The CDR3 is 15 amino acids. CDR1 and CDR2 from the germline V gene are LNHDA and SQIVND (reference sequence). Trimming took 0 bases from V and 4 from J; bases not matched to a gene: 2. CDR3 DNA: TGTGCCAGTAGTATAGAGGGACAGGGGAGCACTGAAGCTTTCTTT. It yields the protein CASSIEGQGSTEAFF.

The CDR3: CASSIILQETQYF. The DNA for the CDR3 is TGTGCCAGCAGCATTATTCTTCAAGAGACCCAGTACTTC. V is TRBV6-1 and J is TRBJ2-5; D gene uncertain. V was clipped by 6 bases and J by 2 bases, with 10 bases between them. Germline loops: CDR1 MNHNS, CDR2 SASEGT. CDR3 length: 13 amino acids.

The V gene is TRBV28, the J gene TRBJ2-1; TRBD2 agrees at 11 bases. Germline V lookup: CDR1 MDHEN, CDR2 SYDVKM. V dropped 3 bases and J dropped 4; count of bases not matched to a gene: 5. This CDR3 has 16 residues. The chain's CDR3 is CASSFLGTSGYNEQFF. The CDR3 DNA is TGTGCCAGCAGTTTTTTAGGGACTAGCGGATACAATGAGCAGTTCTTC. Based on the CDR3 plus reference TRBV28 and TRBJ2-1, the full variable domain is DVKVTQSSRYLVKRTGEKVFLECVQDMDHENMFWYRQDPGLGLRLIYFSYDVKMKEKGDIPEGYSVSREKKERFSLILESASTNQTSMYLCASSFLGTSGYNEQFFGPGTRLTVL.

This chain joins TRBV5-1 and TRBJ2-7; D possibly corresponds to TRBD1 (5 bases). V was trimmed by 0 bases and J by 3 bases, leaving 7 bases between them. Germline-derived CDR1 and CDR2 are SGHRS and YFSETQ. CDR3 size: 13 residues. The CDR3 coding sequence is TGCGCCAGCAGCTTGGGACAGATCTACGAGCAGTACTTC. Amino acids: CASSLGQIYEQYF.

The chain joins TRBV29-1 to TRBJ1-4, with D hard to call. V was shortened by 7 bases and J by 0 bases, with 9 bases between the two germline ends. Germline loops: CDR1 SQVTM, CDR2 ANQGSEA. The CDR3 has 13 residues. The CDR3 loop is CSAVVSTNEKLFF. The CDR3 DNA is TGCAGCGCCGTAGTTTCAACTAATGAAAAACTGTTTTTT. Using reference TRBV29-1 and TRBJ1-4 for the parts outside the CDR3, the full variable domain is SAVISQKPSRDICQRGTSLTIQCQVDSQVTMMFWYRQQPGQSLTLIATANQGSEATYESGFVIDKFPISRPNLTFSTLTVSNMSPEDSSIYLCSAVVSTNEKLFFGSGTQLSVL.

The chain joins TRBV28 to TRBJ1-5; D is ambiguous. CDR3 length: 14 amino acids. V was shortened by 3 bases and J by 0 bases, with 6 bases between the two germline ends. Germline CDR1 MDHEN, CDR2 SYDVKM. CDR3 sequence reads: CASSFGYSNQPQHF. As DNA, the CDR3 is TGTGCCAGCAGTTTCGGGTATAGCAATCAGCCCCAGCATTTT.

The chain carries TRBV10-3 and TRBJ1-1, with TRBD1 identical over 10 bases. CDR3 length: 15 residues. CDR1 is ENHRY and CDR2 is SYGVKD in the germline V gene. With 6 bases clipped from V and 4 bases from J, the junction kept 8 bases outside the gene matches. The CDR3 DNA reads TGTGCCATCAGAACTGCCGGGACAGGGGTCACTGAAGCTTTCTTT. Amino acid sequence: CAIRTAGTGVTEAFF.

In its sample, this clone was seen once. The chain recombines TRBV28 with TRBJ2-5; TRBD2 matches at 10 bases. Germline assignment: CDR1 MDHEN and CDR2 SYDVKM. This CDR3 region has 17 residues. With 6 bases clipped from V and 3 bases from J, the junction kept 13 bases outside the gene matches. The CDR3 is CASSLWVAGGQKETQYF. The CDR3 DNA reads TGTGCCAGCAGCCTCTGGGTAGCGGGGGGCCAAAAAGAGACCCAGTACTTC.

The chain joins TRBV6-6 to TRBJ2-2, with a possible D match to TRBD1 (5 bases). Per germline, CDR1 MNHNY and CDR2 SVGAGI (reference sequence). The CDR3 is made up of 13 amino acids. V was cut by 5 bases and J by 5 bases, with 9 bases left in between. Written as DNA, the CDR3 is TGTGCCAGCAGTCCCTCAGGGACCGGGGAGCTGTTTTTT. Translated, it gives CASSPSGTGELFF.

The gene calls are TRBV2 and TRBJ2-2; weak D call: TRBD2 (6 bases). Germline assignment: CDR1 SNHLY and CDR2 FYNNEI. The CDR3 covers 14 residues. The ends were cut back, 7 bases at V and 0 bases at J, with 9 bases in the middle. CDR3 residues: CASTEGANTGELFF. CDR3 DNA: TGTGCCAGCACGGAGGGCGCGAACACCGGGGAGCTGTTTTTT.

The V and J genes are TRBV19 and TRBJ2-5; 8 bases agree with TRBD1. The CDR3 totals 14 residues. V lost 3 bases to trimming and J lost 5 bases; unmatched junction nucleotides: 5. The germline V gene has CDR1 LNHDA and CDR2 SQIVND (reference sequence). The CDR3 region is CASSIGTGLETQYF. The DNA for the CDR3 is TGTGCCAGTAGTATTGGGACAGGTCTGGAGACCCAGTACTTC.

The chain combines TRBV7-2 with TRBJ2-5; D may be TRBD2 (5 bases). V lost 5 bases and J lost 7, with 14 bases in between. This CDR3 is 13 amino acids long. Germline V CDR1 and CDR2: SGHTA, FQGNSA. The CDR3 bases are TGTGCCAGCAGCCAGACTTCCGCGGGGACCCAGTACTTC. Translation: CASSQTSAGTQYF.

V usage is TRBV5-6 and J usage is TRBJ1-5; tentatively, D is TRBD1 (6 bases). Trimming took off 0 bases at V and 5 bases at J, with 15 bases between the two ends. Germline V gene data show CDR1 as SGHDT and CDR2 as YYEEEE. The CDR3 contains 16 residues. CDR3 bases: TGTGCCAGCAGCTTGGTAGGGGGTTCGGTGGATCAGCCCCAGCATTTT. Protein: CASSLVGGSVDQPQHF.

The chain uses TRBV7-2 and TRBJ1-2; D is ambiguous. V dropped 5 bases and J dropped 1 base, with 5 bases sitting between them. Germline V CDR1 and CDR2: SGHTA, FQGNSA. This CDR3 region has 12 residues. In DNA form, the CDR3 reads TGTGCCAGCAGCCCGGATAACTATGGCTACACCTTC. Its translation is CASSPDNYGYTF.